The 13 T cell receptor beta chains below were found in one sample sequenced in a study of neoadjuvant anti-PD-1 for oral cavity cancer. The repertoire was sequenced with immunoSEQ multiplex PCR; TCRdb's copy has only in-frame clones and lacks some. This table has tens of thousands of clones, more than 60% appearing once. The sequenced sample was PBMCs, obtained before nivolumab (anti-PD-1) treatment. Source of these receptors: a person aged 40 to 85 with oral cavity squamous cell carcinoma.

This clone has a single count. This chain uses TRBV29-1 with TRBJ2-7; D is uncertain. The V gene lost 6 bases and the J gene lost 6 bases, with 18 bases spanning the gap. Germline V gene data show CDR1 as SQVTM and CDR2 as ANQGSEA. This CDR3 region has 13 residues. For the CDR3, the DNA is TGCAGCGTAGCTCCCGGAGTATCCGCCGAGCAGTACTTC. Its translation: CSVAPGVSAEQYF.

This sequence joins TRBV5-6 and TRBJ1-4, with 7 bases aligning to TRBD1. J lost 6 bases, V lost 4 bases, and 9 bases had no gene match. Germline V CDR1 and CDR2: SGHDT, YYEEEE. This CDR3 comprises 15 residues. CDR3 loop: CASSPGQGGYEKLFF. As DNA, the CDR3 is TGTGCCAGCAGCCCGGGTCAGGGGGGGTATGAAAAACTGTTTTTT.

The J gene is TRBJ2-5, the V gene TRBV7-8; TRBD2 matches 9 bases. The CDR3 covers 14 residues. The germline gives CDR1 SGHVS, CDR2 FQNEAQ. V shed 3 bases, J shed 4 bases, and the junction held 3 bases outside the gene matches. CDR3 sequence reads: CASSFLAGRETQYF. The CDR3 DNA reads as TGTGCCAGCAGCTTCCTAGCGGGGCGAGAGACCCAGTACTTC.

This clone was found a few times. This rearrangement joins TRBV28 to TRBJ2-6, with D possibly matching TRBD2 (5 bases). Germline CDR1 and CDR2: MDHEN and SYDVKM. CDR3 size: 16 residues. With 6 bases removed from V and 1 base from J, the gap between germline ends came to 13 bases. The CDR3 DNA is TGTGCCAGCAGCCCTCTCGGGGATTCTGGGGCCAACGTCCTGACTTTC. As protein: CASSPLGDSGANVLTF.

The genes are TRBV5-6 and TRBJ1-4; no firm D call. V lost 4 bases, J lost 3 bases, and 7 bases lay in between. CDR1 and CDR2 (germline): SGHDT, YYEEEE. The CDR3 contains 13 residues. For the CDR3, the DNA is TGTGCCAGCAGCCTTACCGCTAATGAAAAACTGTTTTTT. It codes for CASSLTANEKLFF.

The CDR3 spells CASSLVGRGTGGYTF. For the CDR3, the DNA is TGTGCCAGCAGTTTGGTAGGCAGGGGGACCGGTGGCTACACCTTC. This chain connects TRBV28 to TRBJ1-2, with 7 bases matching TRBD1. After removal of 3 bases from V and 7 bases from J, the junction contained 11 bases not matched to a gene. From germline, CDR1 is MDHEN and CDR2 SYDVKM. This CDR3 region has 15 residues.

The chain is built from TRBV6-1 and TRBJ1-1, with 7 bases lining up with TRBD1. CDR1 is MNHNS, CDR2 SASEGT, per germline. The length of the CDR3 is 14 residues. Trimming removed 6 bases from V and 4 bases from J; junction bases left unmatched: 8. CDR3 sequence (DNA): TGTGCCAGCAGGAAAATGGACAGGAGCACTGAAGCTTTCTTT. Translation: CASRKMDRSTEAFF.

The chain carries TRBV6-6 and TRBJ2-5; D is unresolved. CDR1 and CDR2 from the germline V gene are MNHNY and SVGAGI (reference sequence). This CDR3 comprises 14 residues. Trimming shortened V by 4 bases and J by 1 base, and 10 bases separated the two germline ends. The CDR3 spells CASSFPQGQETQYF. The CDR3 DNA reads as TGTGCCAGCAGTTTTCCTCAAGGCCAAGAGACCCAGTACTTC.

The V gene is TRBV9, the J gene TRBJ2-2; a possible D gene is TRBD2 (5 bases). This CDR3 has 13 residues. Trimming pared 2 bases from V and 5 bases from J, leaving 7 bases between. From germline, CDR1 is SGDLS and CDR2 YYNGEE. The CDR3 bases are TGTGCCAGCAGCGTCTCGGGGACCGGGGAGCTGTTTTTT. Translated: CASSVSGTGELFF.

This clone appeared a single time. The chain couples TRBV27 to TRBJ2-7; 9 nucleotides agree with TRBD1. The germline V gene encodes CDR1 MNHEY and CDR2 SMNVEV (reference sequence). Losses at the gene ends were 3 bases for V and 2 bases for J; bases not matched to a gene: 8. This CDR3 has 16 amino acids. The DNA for the CDR3 is TGTGCCAGCAGTTTGAGAGGGACAGGGCGCCCCTACGAGCAGTACTTC. Residues: CASSLRGTGRPYEQYF.

The genes are TRBV4-1 and TRBJ1-1; possible D gene TRBD1, 5 bases. Trimming took 1 base from V and 3 from J, leaving 12 bases between them. Germline values: CDR1 MGHRA, CDR2 YSYEKL. The CDR3 sequence is 15 residues long. CDR3 bases: TGCGCCAGCAGCCAAGGGGACTGGAGGGACACTGAAGCTTTCTTT. Its translation is CASSQGDWRDTEAFF.

This clone came up a few times. This chain uses TRBV29-1 with TRBJ1-1; weak D call: TRBD1 (6 bases). The CDR3 spans 13 residues. V gave up 4 bases and J gave up 4 bases, with 13 bases separating them. Germline lookup yields CDR1 SQVTM and CDR2 ANQGSEA. The CDR3 region is CSVVQGLTTEAFF. DNA of the CDR3: TGCAGCGTTGTGCAGGGGCTAACCACTGAAGCTTTCTTT.

This clone was seen a few times. This sequence joins TRBV15 and TRBJ1-5; TRBD1 is a possible D gene (5 bases). Germline CDR1 reads LNHNV; CDR2 reads YYDKDF (reference sequence). The CDR3 covers 14 residues. V was trimmed by 4 bases and J by 4 bases, leaving 11 bases between them. CDR3 region: CATSTSTDNQPQHF. The CDR3 DNA reads TGTGCCACCAGCACCTCGACAGATAATCAGCCCCAGCATTTT. The full variable domain, its missing parts supplied by reference TRBV15 and TRBJ1-5, is DAMVIQNPRYQVTQFGKPVTLSCSQTLNHNVMYWYQQKSSQAPKLLFHYYDKDFNNEADTPDNFQSRRPNTSFCFLDIRSPGLGDTAMYLCATSTSTDNQPQHFGDGTRLSIL.